This T cell receptor beta chain came from a study of vaccination effects on CD4 cells after COVID-19. General study results and limits: Nearly all vaccine-induced clones in healthy recipients recognized only SARS-CoV-2. Clonal contraction was marked in infection- and vaccine-induced clones late after vaccination.

Some clones are missing from TCRdb's copy, which holds only in-frame ones; the method was immunoSEQ multiplex PCR. The repertoire has tens of thousands of clones, 70% of them found once; the top ten carry 18%. In germline, CDR1 is LNHDA, CDR2 SQIVND (reference sequence). The junction had 7 bases not matched to a gene; V was cut back by 6 bases and J by 4 bases. This CDR3 region has 15 residues. Viral peptide pool expansion of antigen-specific CD4+ T cells preceded sequencing in the ViraFEST assay. CD4+ T cell isolation took place after nine to eleven days of culture. None of these healthy vaccinees had been infected with SARS-CoV-2 before vaccination. Culturing of around 1.9 million PBMC per well took place with about 10 IU/ml IL-2 and around 10 ug/ml peptides. Half-medium exchanges with IL-2 medium took place on days 3 and 7. To note about this clone: Its antigen is as yet unknown.

The chain carries TRBV19 and TRBJ2-5; 11 nucleotides align to TRBD2. This TCR was recovered from a human donor who received a COVID-19 vaccine. Sequenced material: CD4+ T cells from PBMCs cultured with SARS-CoV-2 spike peptides, taken before COVID-19 vaccination. CDR3 nucleotide sequence: TGTGCCAGTAGAGAGACTAGCGGGAAAGGAGAGACCCAGTACTTC. It specifies CASRETSGKGETQYF.